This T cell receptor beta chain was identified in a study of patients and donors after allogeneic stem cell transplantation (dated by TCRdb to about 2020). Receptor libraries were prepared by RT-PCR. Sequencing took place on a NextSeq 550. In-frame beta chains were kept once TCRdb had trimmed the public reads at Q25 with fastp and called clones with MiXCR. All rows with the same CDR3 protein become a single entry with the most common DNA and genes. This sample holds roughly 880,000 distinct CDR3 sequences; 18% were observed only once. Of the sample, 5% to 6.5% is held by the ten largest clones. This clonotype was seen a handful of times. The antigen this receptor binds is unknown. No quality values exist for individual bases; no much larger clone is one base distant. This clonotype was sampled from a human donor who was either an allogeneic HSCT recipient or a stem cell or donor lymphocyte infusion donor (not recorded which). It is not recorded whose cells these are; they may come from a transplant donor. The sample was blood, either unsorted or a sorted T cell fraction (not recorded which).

The encoded CDR3 is CASTSTGEAFF. The nucleotides read TGTGCCAGCACCTCGACAGGTGAAGCTTTCTTT. The chain employs TRBV12-3 or TRBV12-4 and TRBJ1-1; TRBD1 is perhaps the D gene, given 6 matching bases. The junction shows trimming of 7 bases on V and 7 bases on J, plus 10 bases between the germline ends. Counted from cysteine to phenylalanine, this CDR3 has 11 amino acids. The sequence is cut down to CDR3 DNA, 33 bases in frame from base 1.